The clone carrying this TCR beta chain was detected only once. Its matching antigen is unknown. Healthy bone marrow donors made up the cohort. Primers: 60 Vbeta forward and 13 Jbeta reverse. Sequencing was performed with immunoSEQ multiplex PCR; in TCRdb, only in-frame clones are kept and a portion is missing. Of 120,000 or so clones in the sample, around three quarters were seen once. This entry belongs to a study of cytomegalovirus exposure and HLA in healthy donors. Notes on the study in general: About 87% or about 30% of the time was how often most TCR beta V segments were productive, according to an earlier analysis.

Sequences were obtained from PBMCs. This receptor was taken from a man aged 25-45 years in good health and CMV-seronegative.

Here the CDR3 DNA reads TGTGCCAGCCAATCATTCCTGCTACAGGGGCGGTTGAACACTGAAGCTTTCTTT. This translates into CASQSFLLQGRLNTEAFF. The chain is built from TRBV27 and TRBJ1-1, with 7 bases fitting TRBD1. V was clipped by 8 bases and J by 0 bases; unmatched bases: 18. CDR1 MNHEY and CDR2 SMNVEV come from the germline V gene (reference sequence). The CDR3 is made up of 18 amino acids.